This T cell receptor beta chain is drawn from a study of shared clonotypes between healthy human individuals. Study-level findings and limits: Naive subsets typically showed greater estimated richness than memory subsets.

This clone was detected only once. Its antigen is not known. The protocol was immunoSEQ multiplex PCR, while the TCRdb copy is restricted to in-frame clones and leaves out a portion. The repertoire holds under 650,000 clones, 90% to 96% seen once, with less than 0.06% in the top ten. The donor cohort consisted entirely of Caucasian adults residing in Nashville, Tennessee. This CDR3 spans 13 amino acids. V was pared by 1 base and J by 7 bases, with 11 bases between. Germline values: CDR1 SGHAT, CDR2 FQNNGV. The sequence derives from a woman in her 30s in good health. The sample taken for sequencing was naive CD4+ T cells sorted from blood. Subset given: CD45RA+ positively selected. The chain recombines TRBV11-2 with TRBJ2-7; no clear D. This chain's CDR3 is CASSLVTVGEQYF. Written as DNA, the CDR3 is TGTGCCAGCAGCTTAGTTACGGTGGGAGAGCAGTACTTC.